This is a list of T cell receptor beta chains from one sample in a study of spatial heterogeneity in lung cancer. In TCRdb, the 5' RACE reads were re-called with MiXCR into one record per CDR3 protein. The table shows approximately 100,000 distinct CDR3 sequences, with roughly a fifth occurring only once. The sample in question was PBMCs, obtained at follow-up. These receptors were obtained from a male donor with early-stage non-small cell lung cancer. Both conserved end residues are part of each CDR3. Each record gives: V gene, J gene, clone size, D gene, CDR3 DNA, CDR3 protein. D genes are given only for firm matches. Not all rows give a size; the values are once, few, many and, for expanded clones, a class.

>TRBV28|TRBJ2-2|.|.
TGTGCCAGCAGTTTGAGCGGTTCGAACACCGGGGAGCTGTTTTTT
CASSLSGSNTGELFF
>TRBV6-9|TRBJ2-2|few|TRBD2
TGTGCCAGCAGACTAAGCGGGACCCTCCCCCCCGGGGAGCTGTTTTTT
CASRLSGTLPPGELFF
>TRBV19|TRBJ1-1|few|.
TGTGCCAGTAGAACCGGGACATCGAAAACTGAAGCTTTCTTT
CASRTGTSKTEAFF
>TRBV2|TRBJ1-1|.|.
TGTGCCAGCAGTGCCAGGCTGAACACTGAAGCTTTCTTT
CASSARLNTEAFF
>TRBV20-1|TRBJ2-5|.|.
TGCAGTGCTAGTTTCCGGGGTGGAAAGACCCAGTACTTC
CSASFRGGKTQYF
>TRBV3-1|TRBJ2-1|few|.
TGTGCCAGCAGCCAAAACAGGGAGCGGCAGCAGTTCTTC
CASSQNRERQQFF
>TRBV5-4|TRBJ1-1|.|.
TGTGCCAGCAGCCCCCCGGTTCGGGGGAACACTGAAGCTTTCTTT
CASSPPVRGNTEAFF
>TRBV30|TRBJ2-2|few|.
TGTGCCTGGAGTGTGGGCGTAGGGGAGCTGTTTTTT
CAWSVGVGELFF
>TRBV6-5|TRBJ2-3|.|.
TGTGCCAGCAGCCTAGGACAGCCGGACTCAGATACGCAGTATTTT
CASSLGQPDSDTQYF
>TRBV19|TRBJ1-1|.|TRBD1
TGTGCCAGTAGTATAGGCGGGCAGGGGGCCAGGGACACTGAAGCTTTCTTT
CASSIGGQGARDTEAFF
>TRBV2|TRBJ2-3|.|TRBD1
TGTGCCAACATGGGCGCCCACAGGGGATCAGATACGCAGTATTTT
CANMGAHRGSDTQYF
>TRBV29-1|TRBJ2-5|few|.
TGCAGCGTTGACCAATCAGCCCAAGAGACCCAGTACTTC
CSVDQSAQETQYF
>TRBV25-1|TRBJ2-1|once|.
TGTGCCAGCAGTGCCCCACTACCGGGCGATGAGCAGTTCTTC
CASSAPLPGDEQFF
>TRBV12-3/TRBV12-4|TRBJ2-3|.|.
TGTGCCAGCAGTTCAGAGACTTGGGATACGCAGTATTTT
CASSSETWDTQYF
>TRBV20-1|TRBJ1-5|few|.
TGCAGTGCTAGCCAGGGAAATCAGCCCCAGCATTTT
CSASQGNQPQHF
>TRBV6-5|TRBJ2-5|.|.
TGTGCCAGCAGTTACTCGTTTAGCCAATTGGGGACCCAGTACTTC
CASSYSFSQLGTQYF
>TRBV29-1|TRBJ2-7|few|.
TGCAGCGTTGAAAAAGGAGGGGTTGGAGAGCAGTACTTC
CSVEKGGVGEQYF
>TRBV10-3|TRBJ2-3|few|.
TGTGCCATCAGAGACGTATCCTCCGATACGCAGTATTTT
CAIRDVSSDTQYF
>TRBV12-3/TRBV12-4|TRBJ2-7|.|.
TGTGCCAGCAGCCATAGACAGGTCAGCTCCTACGAGCAGTACTTC
CASSHRQVSSYEQYF
>TRBV7-2|TRBJ2-2|few|TRBD2
TGTGCCAGCAGCGATAACGCCGGGACTAGCATCGGGGAGCTGTTTTTT
CASSDNAGTSIGELFF
>TRBV5-6|TRBJ1-5|few|.
TGTGCCAGCACTCTAAGACAGCTTAGCAATCAGCCCCAGCATTTT
CASTLRQLSNQPQHF
>TRBV20-1|TRBJ1-3|few|.
TGCAGTGCTAGGGGATTGGGTACCGGAAACACCATATATTTT
CSARGLGTGNTIYF
>TRBV3-1|TRBJ1-5|.|.
TGTGCCAGCAGCCCGACGGTAGGTCAGCCCCAGCATTTT
CASSPTVGQPQHF
>TRBV2|TRBJ2-1|few|TRBD2
TGTGCCAGCAGGCCACCTTTAGCGGGAGGATCCTACAATGAGCAGTTCTTC
CASRPPLAGGSYNEQFF
>TRBV9|TRBJ1-3|.|TRBD1
TGTGCCAGCAGCGTAGAAGGGACAGGGAGTGGAAACACCATATATTTT
CASSVEGTGSGNTIYF
>TRBV7-2|TRBJ2-5|.|.
TGTGCCAGCAGCTTCTTTGCGTCCTCGGGAGAGACCCAGTACTTC
CASSFFASSGETQYF
>TRBV7-9|TRBJ2-3|.|TRBD2
TGTGCCAGCAGCCAGACTAGCGGGGGCACAGATACGCAGTATTTT
CASSQTSGGTDTQYF
>TRBV12-3/TRBV12-4|TRBJ1-5|many|TRBD1
TGTGCCAGCAGTCTCAGGGGGATTGAGATTCAGCCCCAGCATTTT
CASSLRGIEIQPQHF
>TRBV7-9|TRBJ2-5|few|.
TGTGCCAGCAGCCTCACTAGTCCCGAGACCCAGTACTTC
CASSLTSPETQYF
>TRBV29-1|TRBJ2-7|medium-sized|TRBD1
TGCAGCGTTCCCCAGGGGGTCGAGCAGTACTTC
CSVPQGVEQYF
>TRBV24-1|TRBJ1-2|.|.
TGTGCCACCAGTGATCATGACAGGACGGGCGGCTACACCTTC
CATSDHDRTGGYTF
>TRBV5-1|TRBJ2-1|.|TRBD2
TGCGCCAGCAGCTTGGACCTAGCGGGTTATGGCAATGAGCAGTTCTTC
CASSLDLAGYGNEQFF
>TRBV5-1|TRBJ2-1|few|TRBD2
TGCGCCAGCAGCGCAGCTAGCGGGAGTAATGAGCAGTTCTTC
CASSAASGSNEQFF
>TRBV29-1|TRBJ2-5|.|TRBD1
TGCAGCGTTGACAGCCGACAGGGGGGAAGTGAGACCCAGTACTTC
CSVDSRQGGSETQYF
>TRBV20-1|TRBJ1-3|.|TRBD1
TGCAGTGCTGTACCGGGACAGGGAAACACCATATATTTT
CSAVPGQGNTIYF
>TRBV2|TRBJ1-2|few|.
TGTGCCAGCAGCGTGGGCTATGGCTACACCTTC
CASSVGYGYTF
>TRBV2|TRBJ2-3|.|.
TGTGCCAGCAGTGAAGAATTCAACCCCGATACGCAGTATTTT
CASSEEFNPDTQYF
>TRBV7-2|TRBJ1-3|.|.
TGTGCCAGCAGCTCAGGGCCCTCTGGAAACACCATATATTTT
CASSSGPSGNTIYF
>TRBV12-5|TRBJ2-2|few|.
TGTGCTAGTGGTTTTTGGTCGGGCAGGGGCGGGGAGCTGTTTTTT
CASGFWSGRGGELFF
>TRBV6-5|TRBJ2-1|many|.
TGTGCCAGCAGTTACTATCCTTACAGGGCGAGTAATGAGCAGTTCTTC
CASSYYPYRASNEQFF
>TRBV5-1|TRBJ2-7|.|TRBD2
TGCGCCAGCAGCCCCGGGACTACCCTAGTTGGGGAGCAGTACTTC
CASSPGTTLVGEQYF
>TRBV6-1|TRBJ1-5|many|.
TGTGCCAGCAACGGATTGCGGGGCGGGGACAATCAGCCCCAGCATTTT
CASNGLRGGDNQPQHF
>TRBV20-1|TRBJ2-3|.|TRBD2
TGCAGTGCTAGCCCGGGGGTAGCGGGGGGTACAGATACGCAGTATTTT
CSASPGVAGGTDTQYF
>TRBV23-1|TRBJ2-3|.|.
TGCGCCAGCAGTCGAACCAATCGTGATACGCAGTATTTT
CASSRTNRDTQYF
>TRBV15|TRBJ2-2|few|TRBD1
TGTGCCACCGGGACAGGGGGGACCACCGGGGAGCTGTTTTTT
CATGTGGTTGELFF
>TRBV20-1|TRBJ1-2|few|TRBD1
TGCAGTGCTAGAGGGGGACAGGGGACAATAGGTGGAAATGGCTACACCTTC
CSARGGQGTIGGNGYTF
>TRBV7-2|TRBJ1-3|few|.
TGTGCCAGCAGCCATTCACCAGGGTCAGGAAACACCATATATTTT
CASSHSPGSGNTIYF